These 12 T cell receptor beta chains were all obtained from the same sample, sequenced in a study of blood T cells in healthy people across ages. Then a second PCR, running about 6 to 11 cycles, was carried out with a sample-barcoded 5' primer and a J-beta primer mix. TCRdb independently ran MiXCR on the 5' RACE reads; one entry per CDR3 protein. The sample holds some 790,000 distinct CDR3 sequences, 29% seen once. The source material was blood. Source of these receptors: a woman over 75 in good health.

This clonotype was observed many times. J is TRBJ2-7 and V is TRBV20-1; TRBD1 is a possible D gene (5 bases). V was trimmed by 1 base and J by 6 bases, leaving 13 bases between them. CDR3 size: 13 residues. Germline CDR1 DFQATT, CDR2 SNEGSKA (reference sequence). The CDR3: CSARVRGRGEQYF. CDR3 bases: TGCAGTGCTAGAGTTAGGGGCCGTGGCGAGCAGTACTTC.

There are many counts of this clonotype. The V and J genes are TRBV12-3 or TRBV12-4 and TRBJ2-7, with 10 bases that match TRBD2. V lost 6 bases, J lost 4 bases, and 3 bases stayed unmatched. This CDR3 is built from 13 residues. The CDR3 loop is CASSRTSGYEQYF. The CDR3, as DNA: TGTGCCAGCAGCCGGACTAGCGGATACGAGCAGTACTTC.

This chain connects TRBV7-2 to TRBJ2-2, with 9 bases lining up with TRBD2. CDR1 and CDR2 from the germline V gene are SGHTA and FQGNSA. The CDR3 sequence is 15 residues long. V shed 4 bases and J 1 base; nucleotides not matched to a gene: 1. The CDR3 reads CASSSRGGNTGELFF. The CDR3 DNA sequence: TGTGCCAGCAGCTCGCGGGGGGGGAACACCGGGGAGCTGTTTTTT.

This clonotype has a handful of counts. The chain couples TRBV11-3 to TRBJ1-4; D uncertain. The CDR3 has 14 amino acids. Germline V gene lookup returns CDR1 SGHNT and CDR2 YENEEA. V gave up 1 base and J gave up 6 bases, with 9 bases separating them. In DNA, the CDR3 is TGTGCCAGCAGCTTAGGCGGGCAAGATGAAAAACTGTTTTTT. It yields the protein CASSLGGQDEKLFF. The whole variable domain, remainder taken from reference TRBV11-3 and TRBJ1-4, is EAGVVQSPRYKIIEKKQPVAFWCNPISGHNTLYWYLQNLGQGPELLIRYENEEAVDDSQLPKDRFSAERLKGVDSTLKIQPAELGDSAVYLCASSLGGQDEKLFFGSGTQLSVL.

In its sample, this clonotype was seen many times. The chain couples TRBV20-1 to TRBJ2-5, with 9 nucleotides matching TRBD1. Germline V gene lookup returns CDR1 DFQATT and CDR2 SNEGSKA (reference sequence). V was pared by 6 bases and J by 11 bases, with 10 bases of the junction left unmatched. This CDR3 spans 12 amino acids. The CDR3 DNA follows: TGCAGTGCACAACAGGGGGCGAGGGAGCAGTACTTC. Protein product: CSAQQGAREQYF.

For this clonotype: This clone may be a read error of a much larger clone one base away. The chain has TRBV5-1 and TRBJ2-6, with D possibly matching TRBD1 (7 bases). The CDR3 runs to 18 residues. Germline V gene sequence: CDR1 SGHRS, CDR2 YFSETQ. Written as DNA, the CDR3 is TGCGCCAGCAGCTTGAGGGGCAGGGGGACTCTGAGGGCCGACGTCCTGACTTTC. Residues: CASSLRGRGTLRADVLTF.

The DNA for the CDR3 is TGTGCCAGCACCCGGGTGGGGGGTATTGCTTTCTTT. It encodes CASTRVGGIAFF. The rearrangement uses TRBV6-6 and TRBJ1-1; weak D call: TRBD1 (5 bases). The CDR3 totals 12 residues. Between the trimmed V and J ends, which lost 7 bases and 11 bases, there was a span of 17 bases. Germline CDR1 MNHNY, CDR2 SVGAGI (reference sequence).

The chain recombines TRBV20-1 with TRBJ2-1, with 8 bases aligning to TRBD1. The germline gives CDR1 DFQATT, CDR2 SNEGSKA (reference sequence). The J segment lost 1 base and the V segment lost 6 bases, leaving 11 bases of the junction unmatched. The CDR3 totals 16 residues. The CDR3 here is CSAASSRGRSYNEQFF. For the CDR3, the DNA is TGCAGTGCCGCAAGTAGCAGGGGGCGGTCCTACAATGAGCAGTTCTTC.

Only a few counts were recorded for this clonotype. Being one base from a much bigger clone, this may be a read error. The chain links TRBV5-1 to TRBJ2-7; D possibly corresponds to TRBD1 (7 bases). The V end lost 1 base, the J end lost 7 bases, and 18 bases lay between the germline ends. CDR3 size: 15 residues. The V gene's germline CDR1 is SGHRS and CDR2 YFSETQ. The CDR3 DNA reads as TGCGCCAGCAGCTTGAGGCAGGGGGGAAACAATGAGCAGTACTTC. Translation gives CASSLRQGGNNEQYF. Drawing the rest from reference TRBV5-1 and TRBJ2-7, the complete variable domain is KAGVTQTPRYLIKTRGQQVTLSCSPISGHRSVSWYQQTPGQGLQFLFEYFSETQRNKGNFPGRFSGRQFSNSRSEMNVSTLELGDSALYLCASSLRQGGNNEQYFGPGTRLTVT.

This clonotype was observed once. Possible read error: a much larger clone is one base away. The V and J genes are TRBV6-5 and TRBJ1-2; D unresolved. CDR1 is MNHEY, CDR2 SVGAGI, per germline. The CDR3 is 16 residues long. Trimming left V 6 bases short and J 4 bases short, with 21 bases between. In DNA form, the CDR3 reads TGTGCCAGCAGCCCCCCACACGGGGTGGGTAGCTATGGCTACACCTTC. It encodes CASSPPHGVGSYGYTF.

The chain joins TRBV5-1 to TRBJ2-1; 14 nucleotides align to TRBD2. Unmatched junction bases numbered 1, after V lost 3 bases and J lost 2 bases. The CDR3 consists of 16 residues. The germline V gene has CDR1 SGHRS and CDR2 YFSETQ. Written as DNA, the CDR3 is TGCGCCAGCAGCTGGGGACTAGCGGGGGCCTACAATGAGCAGTTCTTC. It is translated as CASSWGLAGAYNEQFF.

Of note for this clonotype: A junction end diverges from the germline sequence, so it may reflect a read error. The CDR3 is CANSLALAADTQYF. For the CDR3, the DNA is TGTGCCAACAGCTTAGCGCTAGCCGCGGATACGCAGTATTTT. The gene calls are TRBV7-9 and TRBJ2-3; weak D call: TRBD2 (5 bases). The germline CDR1 and CDR2 sequences are SEHNR and FQNEAQ (reference sequence). The CDR3 extends over 14 amino acids.